These 24 T cell receptor beta chains share one sample of origin, sequenced in a study of blood T cell repertoires in COVID-19 (dated by TCRdb to between 2020 and 2021). Library preparation was by the immunoSEQ multiplex PCR assay. Drawn from immuneACCESS, this table holds only the in-frame rearrangements with V and J called that TCRdb kept. Clones are partly lost; checked studies trace under half to an unresolved V gene and leave the rest unexplained. Within this sample are about 64,000 clones, with approximately 83% of them counted one time only. The leading ten clones occupy more than 0.95% of the sample. Sequencing was done on a sample of peripheral blood. The receptors stem from a man between 40 and 49 years old with acute or convalescent COVID-19.

This chain's CDR3 is CASSDSHSGWGNEKLFF. For the CDR3, the DNA is TGTGCCAGCAGTGATTCCCATTCCGGTTGGGGCAATGAAAAACTGTTTTTT. The J gene is TRBJ1-4, the V gene TRBV25-1; tentatively, D is TRBD1 (5 bases). The germline V and J ends were trimmed by 3 bases and 5 bases, with 19 bases remaining between them. Germline assignment: CDR1 MGHDK and CDR2 SYGVNS. CDR3 length: 17 residues. The full variable domain, rest sourced from reference TRBV25-1 and TRBJ1-4, is EADIYQTPRYLVIGTGKKITLECSQTMGHDKMYWYQQDPGMELHLIHYSYGVNSTEKGDLSSESTVSRIRTEHFPLTLESARPSHTSQYLCASSDSHSGWGNEKLFFGSGTQLSVL.

The V call is TRBV7-3, the J call TRBJ2-2; 10 positions match TRBD2. This CDR3 is built from 16 residues. Per germline, CDR1 SGHTA and CDR2 FQGTGA. J lost 6 bases, V lost 6 bases, and 10 bases had no gene match. The CDR3 spells CASRAASGGLPGELFF. For the CDR3, the DNA is TGTGCCAGCAGAGCCGCTAGCGGGGGCCTGCCCGGGGAGCTGTTTTTT.

The chain uses TRBV2 and TRBJ2-3; the match to TRBD2 covers 9 bases. The CDR3 has 16 residues. Unmatched junction bases numbered 4, after V lost 3 bases and J lost 0 bases. Germline V gene data show CDR1 as SNHLY and CDR2 as FYNNEI. The CDR3 loop reads CASSEGLAGSTDTQYF. CDR3 bases: TGTGCCAGCAGTGAGGGGCTAGCGGGGAGCACAGATACGCAGTATTTT. The whole variable domain, remainder taken from reference TRBV2 and TRBJ2-3, is EPEVTQTPSHQVTQMGQEVILRCVPISNHLYFYWYRQILGQKVEFLVSFYNNEISEKSEIFDDQFSVERPDGSNFTLKIRSTKLEDSAMYFCASSEGLAGSTDTQYFGPGTRLTVL.

The chain combines TRBV5-4 with TRBJ2-3, with TRBD2 identical over 9 bases. Germline-derived CDR1 and CDR2 are SGHNT and YYREEE (reference sequence). The CDR3 length is 14 residues. V lost 5 bases to trimming and J lost 4 bases; unmatched junction nucleotides: 5. For the CDR3, the DNA is TGTGCCAGCAGTTATCTAGCGGGGTCAGATACGCAGTATTTT. Translated, it gives CASSYLAGSDTQYF. The full variable domain, rest sourced from reference TRBV5-4 and TRBJ2-3, is ETGVTQSPTHLIKTRGQQVTLRCSSQSGHNTVSWYQQALGQGPQFIFQYYREEENGRGNFPPRFSGLQFPNYSSELNVNALELDDSALYLCASSYLAGSDTQYFGPGTRLTVL.

The genes are TRBV19 and TRBJ1-5; a weak D match, TRBD1 (6 bases). There are 14 residues in the CDR3. Germline lookup yields CDR1 LNHDA and CDR2 SQIVND (reference sequence). V was clipped by 5 bases and J by 6 bases, with 14 bases between them. The CDR3 DNA reads as TGTGCCAGTAGTGTACCAGGGGAAGGTCAGCCCCAGCATTTT. This codes for CASSVPGEGQPQHF.

Concerning this clone itself: Germline is not matched at one junction end, which may reflect a read error. The chain carries TRBV4-1 and TRBJ2-1; D call uncertain. Germline assignment: CDR1 MGHRA and CDR2 YSYEKL. This CDR3 comprises 18 residues. The CDR3 is CASRQVRNGRGPYNEQFF. CDR3 coding DNA: TGCGCCAGCAGGCAAGTAAGAAATGGCCGTGGGCCTTACAATGAGCAGTTCTTC.

This chain joins TRBV6-2 or TRBV6-3 and TRBJ1-2; TRBD1 aligns across 7 bases. CDR1 and CDR2 from the germline V gene are MNHEY and SVGEGT. V lost 0 bases and J lost 7; bases outside the gene matches: 8. The CDR3 extends over 15 amino acids. The CDR3 sequence is CASSYSFRQGGGYTF. In nucleotides, the CDR3 is TGTGCCAGCAGTTACTCGTTTCGACAGGGCGGTGGCTACACCTTC.

The chain recombines TRBV15 with TRBJ2-3, with 7 bases that match TRBD2. Germline CDR1 reads LNHNV; CDR2 reads YYDKDF (reference sequence). The CDR3 is 13 residues long. Trimming at V came to 5 bases and at J to 12 bases, leaving 11 bases not matched to a gene. CDR3 sequence reads: CATSPDPGTIQYF. The CDR3 DNA is TGTGCCACCAGCCCAGACCCCGGGACTATTCAGTATTTT.

This chain links TRBV9 with TRBJ1-2; 8 bases agree with TRBD1. The germline V gene encodes CDR1 SGDLS and CDR2 YYNGEE. The CDR3 spans 12 residues. The junction had 5 bases not matched to a gene; V was cut back by 3 bases and J by 10 bases. For the CDR3, the DNA is TGTGCCAGCAGCGCGGACAGGGTACTCTACACCTTC. As protein: CASSADRVLYTF. The variable domain in full, with the rest retrieved from reference TRBV9 and TRBJ1-2, is DSGVTQTPKHLITATGQRVTLRCSPRSGDLSVYWYQQSLDQGLQFLIQYYNGEERAKGNILERFSAQQFPDLHSELNLSSLELGDSALYFCASSADRVLYTFGSGTRLTVV.

The chain links TRBV5-5 to TRBJ2-7; D is undetermined. The V gene's germline CDR1 is SGHKS and CDR2 YYEKEE (reference sequence). V was clipped by 0 bases and J by 6 bases, with 4 bases between them. This CDR3 has 11 amino acids. The CDR3 region is CASSLGGEQYF. The CDR3 DNA reads TGTGCCAGCAGCTTGGGAGGCGAGCAGTACTTC.

CDR3 nucleotides: TGTGCCAGTAGTACACCGGGAGCCGATCAGCCCCAGCATTTT. Translating gives CASSTPGADQPQHF. V and J are TRBV19 and TRBJ1-5, with no clear D. V shed 4 bases and J shed 5 bases, with 12 bases lying between them. Looked up from germline, CDR1 is LNHDA and CDR2 is SQIVND (reference sequence). This CDR3 is 14 amino acids long.

The CDR3 sequence is CASSQVDRGGSDTQYF. The CDR3 coding sequence is TGCGCCAGCAGCCAAGTGGACAGGGGGGGCTCAGATACGCAGTATTTT. The gene calls are TRBV4-1 and TRBJ2-3, with TRBD1 matching 10 bases. CDR3 length: 16 residues. The junction had 5 bases not matched to a gene; V was cut back by 1 base and J by 4 bases. The germline CDR1 and CDR2 sequences are MGHRA and YSYEKL.

The rearrangement links TRBV19 to TRBJ1-6, with 7 bases aligning to TRBD1. CDR1 is LNHDA and CDR2 is SQIVND in the germline V gene (reference sequence). This CDR3 comprises 14 residues. With 7 bases clipped from V and 6 bases from J, the junction kept 6 bases outside the gene matches. CDR3 region: CASNFRQGNSPLHF. As DNA, the CDR3 is TGTGCCAGTAATTTCCGACAGGGTAATTCACCCCTCCACTTT.

This clone was recorded once. This chain connects TRBV18 to TRBJ1-3, with a possible D match to TRBD1 (6 bases). The V end was cut by 6 bases, the J end by 2 bases, with 17 bases between. The CDR3 consists of 16 residues. CDR1 is KGHSH, CDR2 LQKENI, per germline. In DNA form, the CDR3 reads TGTGCCAGCTCTTACACAGGGTCGAGAGCTGGAAACACCATATATTTT. Translating it yields CASSYTGSRAGNTIYF. Full variable domain (missing parts from reference TRBV18 and TRBJ1-3): NAGVMQNPRHLVRRRGQEARLRCSPMKGHSHVYWYRQLPEEGLKFMVYLQKENIIDESGMPKERFSAEFPKEGPSILRIQQVVRGDSAAYFCASSYTGSRAGNTIYFGEGSWLTVV.

The rearrangement joins TRBV11-3 to TRBJ2-7, with a tentative D call TRBD1 (5 bases). Germline CDR1 reads SGHNT; CDR2 reads YENEEA. CDR3 length: 13 amino acids. The V and J ends lost 1 base and 6 bases respectively, with 10 bases between them. DNA for the CDR3: TGTGCCAGCAGCTTAGTAGGCGACAGCGAGCAGTACTTC. This gives the protein CASSLVGDSEQYF. Full variable domain (missing parts from reference TRBV11-3 and TRBJ2-7): EAGVVQSPRYKIIEKKQPVAFWCNPISGHNTLYWYLQNLGQGPELLIRYENEEAVDDSQLPKDRFSAERLKGVDSTLKIQPAELGDSAVYLCASSLVGDSEQYFGPGTRLTVT.

This chain joins TRBV7-2 and TRBJ1-6; no clear D. V lost 5 bases and J 7 bases, leaving 3 bases between the germline ends. Looked up from germline, CDR1 is SGHTA and CDR2 is FQGNSA. The CDR3 is 11 residues long. CDR3 amino acids: CASSLNSPLHF. As DNA, the CDR3 is TGTGCCAGCAGCCTGAATTCACCCCTCCACTTT.

This clone was observed a few times. The chain combines TRBV7-2 with TRBJ1-3; possible D gene TRBD1, 5 bases. Trimming left V 5 bases short and J 3 bases short, with 20 bases between. The CDR3 totals 17 residues. Per germline, CDR1 SGHTA and CDR2 FQGNSA. Here the CDR3 reads CASSLNSGVGGGNTIYF. The CDR3 coding sequence is TGTGCCAGCAGCCTAAACTCGGGGGTTGGAGGTGGAAACACCATATATTTT. Using reference TRBV7-2 and TRBJ1-3 for the parts outside the CDR3, the full variable domain is GAGVSQSPSNKVTEKGKDVELRCDPISGHTALYWYRQSLGQGLEFLIYFQGNSAPDKSGLPSDRFSAERTGGSVSTLTIQRTQQEDSAVYLCASSLNSGVGGGNTIYFGEGSWLTVV.

This clone was observed a few times. The chain recombines TRBV5-1 with TRBJ2-3; D perhaps matches TRBD2 (6 bases). CDR3 length: 14 residues. Germline lookup yields CDR1 SGHRS and CDR2 YFSETQ. V gave up 5 bases and J gave up 5 bases, with 15 bases separating them. The CDR3 protein is CASSGGSPRDTQYF. DNA of the CDR3: TGCGCCAGCAGTGGGGGGAGCCCTAGAGATACGCAGTATTTT.

The chain uses TRBV29-1 and TRBJ1-2; D is uncertain. Trimming shortened V by 4 bases and J by 4 bases, and 10 bases separated the two germline ends. Per the germline V gene, CDR1 is SQVTM and CDR2 is ANQGSEA. The CDR3 totals 12 residues. CDR3 bases: TGCAGCGTTGGGGAGAGCTTCTATGGCTACACCTTC. Translating it yields CSVGESFYGYTF.

The chain recombines TRBV20-1 with TRBJ1-2; possibly TRBD1 for D (5 bases). The CDR3 runs to 13 residues. From germline, CDR1 is DFQATT and CDR2 SNEGSKA (reference sequence). Between the trimmed V and J ends, which lost 3 bases and 3 bases, there was a span of 11 bases. CDR3: CSASGALHYGYTF. CDR3 DNA sequence: TGCAGTGCTAGTGGGGCGCTTCACTATGGCTACACCTTC.

The gene calls are TRBV18 and TRBJ1-4; TRBD1 might be the D (6 bases). V was shortened by 4 bases and J by 6 bases, with 18 bases between the two germline ends. Germline CDR1 KGHSH, CDR2 LQKENI. CDR3 size: 16 residues. This CDR3 is CASSLGRRGAHEKLFF. The CDR3 coding sequence is TGTGCCAGCTCACTAGGCCGGCGGGGGGCTCATGAAAAACTGTTTTTT.

The chain recombines TRBV14 with TRBJ1-2, with 8 bases lining up with TRBD1. CDR1 is SGHDN, CDR2 FVKESK, per germline. V shed 0 bases, J shed 5 bases, and the junction held 26 bases outside the gene matches. The CDR3 loop spans 22 amino acids. The CDR3: CASSQERGFRGDSTGVRYGYTF. The CDR3 DNA is TGTGCCAGCAGCCAAGAACGGGGCTTTCGCGGGGATTCGACAGGGGTTCGTTATGGCTACACCTTC.

This clone has only a few counts. Different DNA sequences within this sample yield the same CDR3. The chain couples TRBV12-3 or TRBV12-4 to TRBJ1-2; no clear D gene. V lost 2 bases and J lost 5, with 6 bases in between. This CDR3 region has 12 residues. This chain's CDR3 is CASSLRGYGYTF. CDR3 sequence (DNA): TGTGCCAGCAGTTTAAGAGGGTATGGCTACACCTTC.

The V gene is TRBV6-5, the J gene TRBJ2-7, with 7 bases matching TRBD1. CDR3 length equals 14 residues. Unmatched junction bases numbered 5, after V lost 2 bases and J lost 4 bases. The V gene's germline CDR1 is MNHEY and CDR2 SVGAGI. The CDR3 loop is CASSYPGQRYEQYF. As DNA, the CDR3 is TGTGCCAGCAGTTACCCGGGACAGAGATACGAGCAGTACTTC.